One sample yielded the 25 T cell receptor beta chains listed below, sequenced in a study of technical replicates of blood from a few donors. The assay was immunoSEQ multiplex PCR, and TCRdb's table has in-frame clones only and misses some. Of 85,000 to 100,000 clones listed, about 94% are singletons. Sequenced: T cells isolated from PBMCs. These TCRs come from a human donor in good health.

The chain couples TRBV30 to TRBJ1-2; D is perhaps TRBD1 (5 bases). The CDR3 loop spans 13 amino acids. Germline V gene sequence: CDR1 GTSNPN, CDR2 SVGIG (reference sequence). Deletions cut 2 bases from V and 4 bases from J, with 11 bases between. The CDR3 coding sequence is TGTGCCTGGAGTAGGCAGGGACTCTATGGCTACACCTTC. It is translated as CAWSRQGLYGYTF.

The chain combines TRBV5-1 with TRBJ2-1; 9 positions agree with TRBD2. The CDR3 length is 15 residues. Trimming cost V 0 bases and J 8 bases; bases outside gene matches: 6. The germline CDR1 and CDR2 sequences are SGHRS and YFSETQ. CDR3 in amino acids: CASSLDFKRGDEQFF. In nucleotides, the CDR3 is TGCGCCAGCAGCTTGGACTTTAAGCGGGGGGATGAGCAGTTCTTC.

This clone has only one observation. V gene TRBV9 combines with J gene TRBJ2-2; 9 bases align to TRBD2. Germline CDR1 reads SGDLS; CDR2 reads YYNGEE. Trimming cost V 0 bases and J 4 bases; bases outside gene matches: 4. The CDR3 covers 16 residues. This CDR3 is CASSVASGVVTGELFF. The CDR3 DNA follows: TGTGCCAGCAGCGTAGCTAGCGGGGTAGTCACCGGGGAGCTGTTTTTT.

The rearrangement joins TRBV5-5 to TRBJ2-7; 7 nucleotides agree with TRBD2. The CDR3 totals 17 residues. CDR1 SGHKS and CDR2 YYEKEE come from the germline V gene (reference sequence). The J segment lost 4 bases and the V segment lost 3 bases, leaving 16 bases of the junction unmatched. Written as DNA, the CDR3 is TGTGCCAGCAGCTCGGGGTTACTAGGCGGGAGTCGGTACGAGCAGTACTTC. It translates to CASSSGLLGGSRYEQYF.

V usage is TRBV7-6 and J usage is TRBJ2-7; 7 bases map to TRBD1. This CDR3 is built from 17 residues. V lost 5 bases to trimming and J lost 3 bases; unmatched junction nucleotides: 16. Germline-derived CDR1 and CDR2 are SGHVS and FNYEAQ. CDR3 bases: TGTGCCAGCAGCCGCCTCATGAGGGGGCGTGGACTCTACGAGCAGTACTTC. Its protein product is CASSRLMRGRGLYEQYF.

The chain has TRBV30 and TRBJ1-2; D is perhaps TRBD1 (5 bases). Germline loops: CDR1 GTSNPN, CDR2 SVGIG (reference sequence). V was cut by 0 bases and J by 6 bases, with 14 bases left in between. CDR3 length equals 14 residues. CDR3 amino acids: CAWSVSRGGNGYTF. The CDR3 DNA reads as TGTGCCTGGAGTGTAAGCCGGGGGGGGAATGGCTACACCTTC.

This clone came up once. J is TRBJ1-6 and V is TRBV28; 9 bases line up with TRBD1. J was trimmed by 8 bases and V by 5 bases; bases with no gene match: 7. Germline CDR1 MDHEN, CDR2 SYDVKM. The CDR3 is 15 amino acids. The CDR3 sequence is CASSHQTGGDSPLHF. As DNA, the CDR3 is TGTGCCAGCAGTCATCAGACAGGGGGTGATTCACCCCTCCACTTT.

This chain joins TRBV21-1 and TRBJ1-2; the DNA was not compared with TRBD1, the D call given in the table. TRBV21-1 is a pseudogene segment. The CDR3 is 20 amino acids. Here the CDR3 DNA reads TGTGCCAGCAGCAAATACGAGCCCGGACAGGGCCCGGCCCTAGTCTATGGCTACACCTTC. Translated, it gives CASSKYEPGQGPALVYGYTF.

The CDR3: CASSNVRGQETQYF. CDR3 in DNA: TGTGCCAGCAGCAACGTAAGGGGCCAAGAGACCCAGTACTTC. The chain uses TRBV11-2 and TRBJ2-5, with D perhaps matching TRBD1 (5 bases). The ends were cut back, 5 bases at V and 1 base at J, with 11 bases in the middle. The CDR3 extends over 14 amino acids. Germline V gives CDR1 SGHAT, CDR2 FQNNGV.

The chain uses TRBV9 and TRBJ1-2; 8 nucleotides align to TRBD1. CDR1 and CDR2 from the germline V gene are SGDLS and YYNGEE. The CDR3 has 16 amino acids. Trimming removed 6 bases from V and 2 bases from J; junction bases left unmatched: 12. The CDR3 DNA sequence: TGTGCCAGCACAAGGGGGACAGGCCCTGTGAACTATGGCTACACCTTC. This gives the protein CASTRGTGPVNYGYTF. The full variable domain, with the rest looked up from reference TRBV9 and TRBJ1-2, is DSGVTQTPKHLITATGQRVTLRCSPRSGDLSVYWYQQSLDQGLQFLIQYYNGEERAKGNILERFSAQQFPDLHSELNLSSLELGDSALYFCASTRGTGPVNYGYTFGSGTRLTVV.

V gene TRBV6-1 combines with J gene TRBJ2-5, with D possibly being TRBD2 (5 bases). CDR1 MNHNS and CDR2 SASEGT come from the germline V gene. The CDR3 has 11 amino acids. The V and J ends lost 8 bases and 7 bases respectively, with 11 bases between them. The CDR3 loop is CASGPGRTQYF. CDR3 coding DNA: TGTGCCAGCGGACCGGGGAGGACCCAGTACTTC.

The chain has TRBV27 and TRBJ2-1, with 7 bases fitting TRBD1. This CDR3 is 16 amino acids long. Trimming took 5 bases from V and 0 from J; bases not matched to a gene: 7. Germline CDR1 and CDR2: MNHEY and SMNVEV (reference sequence). The CDR3 sequence: CASSGTVYSSYNEQFF. For the CDR3, the DNA is TGTGCCAGCAGTGGGACAGTCTATAGCTCCTACAATGAGCAGTTCTTC.

This chain connects TRBV5-1 to TRBJ2-3, with 8 bases aligning to TRBD2. Trimming at V came to 7 bases and at J to 2 bases, leaving 12 bases not matched to a gene. The germline CDR1 and CDR2 sequences are SGHRS and YFSETQ. The CDR3 spans 16 residues. This chain's CDR3 is CASGEGTGRATDTQYF. DNA for the CDR3: TGCGCCAGCGGGGAGGGGACCGGGAGGGCCACAGATACGCAGTATTTT.

The rearrangement uses TRBV5-6 and TRBJ2-7, with TRBD1 matching over 7 bases. Germline assignment: CDR1 SGHDT and CDR2 YYEEEE. CDR3 length: 14 amino acids. The V gene end was trimmed by 4 bases and the J gene end by 3 bases; junction bases not matched to a gene: 7. The CDR3 reads CASSAPGQIYEQYF. The CDR3 nucleotides are TGTGCCAGCAGCGCGCCGGGACAGATCTACGAGCAGTACTTC.

The rearrangement joins TRBV28 to TRBJ1-3; D possibly corresponds to TRBD1 (5 bases). V lost 8 bases and J 0 bases, leaving 11 bases between the germline ends. CDR1 MDHEN and CDR2 SYDVKM come from the germline V gene. This CDR3 has 14 amino acids. CDR3 nucleotides: TGTGCCAGCCGGGGGGGGTACTCTGGAAACACCATATATTTT. Its protein product is CASRGGYSGNTIYF.

The chain recombines TRBV28 with TRBJ1-5; the match to TRBD1 covers 10 bases. CDR3 length: 15 residues. J lost 7 bases, V lost 5 bases, and 8 bases had no gene match. In germline, CDR1 is MDHEN, CDR2 SYDVKM. The CDR3 bases are TGTGCCAGCAGTGTGGGACAGGGGTACAGACAGCCCCAGCATTTT. Protein product: CASSVGQGYRQPQHF.

In DNA, the CDR3 is TGTGCCAGCAGTTTAGGGCGACCGGGACTAGGTGACAATGAGCAGTTCTTC. This gives the protein CASSLGRPGLGDNEQFF. This chain links TRBV27 with TRBJ2-1; 8 bases map to TRBD2. Germline V lookup: CDR1 MNHEY, CDR2 SMNVEV (reference sequence). After removal of 2 bases from V and 5 bases from J, the junction contained 11 bases not matched to a gene. The CDR3 extends over 17 amino acids.

The chain joins TRBV4-1 to TRBJ2-3, with 11 nucleotides matching TRBD2. The trim removed 2 bases at V and 1 base at J, leaving 14 bases unmatched. This CDR3 contains 20 residues. In germline, CDR1 is MGHRA, CDR2 YSYEKL. This CDR3 is CASSQFVLAGGLVGTDTQYF. In DNA, the CDR3 is TGCGCCAGCAGCCAATTTGTCCTAGCGGGAGGACTTGTCGGCACAGATACGCAGTATTTT.

The V call is TRBV5-1, the J call TRBJ1-2, with TRBD1 as a possible D gene (6 bases). The ends were cut back, 5 bases at V and 8 bases at J, with 25 bases in the middle. From germline, CDR1 is SGHRS and CDR2 YFSETQ. This CDR3 region has 16 residues. CDR3 nucleotide sequence: TGCGCCAGCAGATCATCGACTTTCCAGGGGTTGAGGGGCTACACCTTC. Translation gives CASRSSTFQGLRGYTF.

The chain recombines TRBV5-1 with TRBJ2-5, with D maybe TRBD2 (7 bases). Germline V CDR1 and CDR2: SGHRS, YFSETQ. This CDR3 region has 14 residues. Between the trimmed V and J ends, which lost 6 bases and 4 bases, there was a span of 16 bases. CDR3 sequence (DNA): TGCGCCAGCAAGGGGGGGCGCGAAGGAGAGACCCAGTACTTC. This sequence encodes CASKGGREGETQYF. Full variable domain (outside the CDR3, taken from reference TRBV5-1 and TRBJ2-5): KAGVTQTPRYLIKTRGQQVTLSCSPISGHRSVSWYQQTPGQGLQFLFEYFSETQRNKGNFPGRFSGRQFSNSRSEMNVSTLELGDSALYLCASKGGREGETQYFGPGTRLLVL.

The chain links TRBV27 to TRBJ1-1; 7 bases match TRBD1. CDR3 length: 14 amino acids. Per germline, CDR1 MNHEY and CDR2 SMNVEV (reference sequence). Germline trimming cut 6 bases from V and 4 bases from J; bases unmatched to any gene: 8. The CDR3 coding sequence is TGTGCCAGCAGCTCACAGGGGCTAACCACTGAAGCTTTCTTT. This translates into CASSSQGLTTEAFF.

J is TRBJ2-1 and V is TRBV10-3, with 11 positions matching TRBD1. The CDR3 runs 14 residues. The V and J ends lost 6 bases and 5 bases, in that order; junction bases with no gene match: 3. The germline gives CDR1 ENHRY, CDR2 SYGVKD. The CDR3 loop reads CAIRGTGGNNEQFF. For the CDR3, the DNA is TGTGCCATCAGAGGGACAGGGGGGAACAATGAGCAGTTCTTC.

This chain uses TRBV27 with TRBJ2-2, with 11 bases matching TRBD2. The J segment lost 0 bases and the V segment lost 5 bases, leaving 14 bases of the junction unmatched. Germline CDR1 and CDR2: MNHEY and SMNVEV (reference sequence). This CDR3 is built from 20 residues. CDR3 protein: CASSIFSGTSGFSNTGELFF. CDR3 nucleotides: TGTGCCAGCAGTATTTTCTCCGGGACTAGCGGATTCTCGAACACCGGGGAGCTGTTTTTT.

The genes are TRBV4-1 and TRBJ1-1; 8 nucleotides align to TRBD1. This CDR3 is built from 15 residues. CDR1 and CDR2 (germline): MGHRA, YSYEKL. The ends lost 2 bases at V and 1 base at J; junction bases unmatched: 3. This CDR3 reads CASSQLGQANTEAFF. CDR3 DNA: TGCGCCAGCAGCCAATTGGGACAGGCGAACACTGAAGCTTTCTTT.

V and J are TRBV29-1 and TRBJ2-3; D call uncertain. Germline values: CDR1 SQVTM, CDR2 ANQGSEA. V was cut by 3 bases and J by 6 bases, with 22 bases left in between. This CDR3 is 16 amino acids long. For the CDR3, the DNA is TGCAGCGTTGATCAAATTCAGTACGCACCCTTGGATACGCAGTATTTT. It is translated as CSVDQIQYAPLDTQYF.